A single sample gave rise to the 22 T cell receptor beta chains below, sequenced in a study of blood T cell repertoires in COVID-19. This table comes from immunoSEQ multiplex PCR, and its TCRdb copy is limited to in-frame clones, with some not included. Of about 200,000 clones listed, 80% to 85% are singletons. The source material was peripheral blood. Every receptor here comes from a man aged 35-49 years with acute or convalescent COVID-19.

The chain recombines TRBV28 with TRBJ1-2; possibly TRBD1 for D (5 bases). Trimming cost V 3 bases and J 4 bases, with 12 bases left between them. CDR1 and CDR2 from the germline V gene are MDHEN and SYDVKM. This CDR3 is 14 amino acids long. CDR3 protein: CASSFARVGYGYTF. The CDR3 nucleotides read TGTGCCAGCAGTTTTGCCAGGGTCGGCTATGGCTACACCTTC.

V is TRBV5-6 and J is TRBJ1-3; possibly TRBD1 for D (5 bases). This CDR3 contains 13 residues. The germline V and J ends were trimmed by 5 bases and 5 bases, with 11 bases remaining between them. From germline, CDR1 is SGHDT and CDR2 YYEEEE. The CDR3 region has the DNA TGTGCCAGCAGTCTTCCGGACAGAAACACCATATATTTT. Protein sequence: CASSLPDRNTIYF.

This chain joins TRBV24-1 and TRBJ2-5; 11 bases line up with TRBD2. Per the germline V gene, CDR1 is KGHDR and CDR2 is SFDVKD. This CDR3 is built from 15 residues. V lost 2 bases to trimming and J lost 4 bases; unmatched junction nucleotides: 2. The CDR3 DNA sequence: TGTGCCACCAGTGATTCAGGGACTAGCGGAGAGACCCAGTACTTC. Translating gives CATSDSGTSGETQYF.

The chain has TRBV6-1 and TRBJ1-3; 8 bases align to TRBD1. V shed 2 bases and J 2 bases; nucleotides not matched to a gene: 8. CDR1 is MNHNS and CDR2 is SASEGT in the germline V gene. The CDR3 consists of 17 residues. The chain's CDR3 is CASSEFWARGPGNTIYF. CDR3 DNA: TGTGCCAGCAGTGAATTTTGGGCCAGGGGGCCTGGAAACACCATATATTTT.

The chain is built from TRBV3-1 (or the pseudogene TRBV3-2) and TRBJ2-7, with TRBD2 matching 10 bases. Germline-derived CDR1 and CDR2 are LGHDT and YNNKEL (reference sequence). V was pared by 1 base and J by 2 bases, with 2 bases of the junction left unmatched. The CDR3 is made up of 15 amino acids. The CDR3 is CASSQGTSGTYEQYF. The CDR3 nucleotides read TGTGCCAGCAGCCAAGGGACTAGCGGAACCTACGAGCAGTACTTC.

The chain combines TRBV9 with TRBJ1-2; a weak D match, TRBD1 (6 bases). Germline V gene sequence: CDR1 SGDLS, CDR2 YYNGEE. The CDR3 extends over 15 amino acids. The V end lost 6 bases, the J end lost 0 bases, and 15 bases lay between the germline ends. The CDR3 nucleotides are TGTGCCAGCAATCGAGGGACAAGGGCTAACTATGGCTACACCTTC. As protein: CASNRGTRANYGYTF.

This clone showed up just a few times. The V and J genes are TRBV19 and TRBJ2-5; TRBD2 aligns across 9 bases. From germline, CDR1 is LNHDA and CDR2 SQIVND (reference sequence). J was trimmed by 4 bases and V by 2 bases; bases with no gene match: 5. The CDR3 extends over 15 amino acids. The CDR3 coding sequence is TGTGCCAGTAGTATAAGCGGGAGGAAGGTAGAGACCCAGTACTTC. Amino acid sequence: CASSISGRKVETQYF.

This chain's CDR3 is CASTTTEPNTEAFF. The CDR3 DNA sequence: TGTGCCAGTACCACGACAGAACCGAACACTGAAGCTTTCTTT. The chain recombines TRBV19 with TRBJ1-1, with D possibly being TRBD1 (5 bases). Per germline, CDR1 LNHDA and CDR2 SQIVND (reference sequence). Deletions cut 7 bases from V and 1 base from J, with 13 bases between. The CDR3 covers 14 residues.

This chain joins TRBV18 and TRBJ1-5; 10 nucleotides align to TRBD1. This CDR3 spans 18 amino acids. V shed 5 bases and J 0 bases; nucleotides not matched to a gene: 10. Looked up from germline, CDR1 is KGHSH and CDR2 is LQKENI. CDR3 sequence (DNA): TGTGCCAGCTCAGCGACAGGGACAGGGGTTGGTAGCAATCAGCCCCAGCATTTT. The encoded protein is CASSATGTGVGSNQPQHF.

V gene TRBV3-1 (or the pseudogene TRBV3-2) combines with J gene TRBJ1-1, with 7 positions matching TRBD1. Trimming cost V 4 bases and J 11 bases; bases outside gene matches: 13. Germline V gives CDR1 LGHDT, CDR2 YNNKEL (reference sequence). This CDR3 is 14 amino acids long. The CDR3 loop is CASSPRDSGHGAFF. The CDR3 nucleotides read TGTGCCAGCAGCCCCCGGGACAGCGGTCATGGTGCTTTCTTT.

The chain uses TRBV30 and TRBJ1-1, with 7 bases identical to TRBD1. The CDR3 contains 14 residues. The ends lost 6 bases at V and 1 base at J; junction bases unmatched: 8. Germline V gene sequence: CDR1 GTSNPN, CDR2 SVGIG (reference sequence). The CDR3 DNA reads TGTGCCTGCACCGCGGGACAGAGGAACACTGAAGCTTTCTTT. It is translated as CACTAGQRNTEAFF.

The CDR3 protein is CASSLSTPNYGYTF. In nucleotides, the CDR3 is TGTGCCAGCAGCTTGTCGACACCTAACTATGGCTACACCTTC. The chain recombines TRBV5-4 with TRBJ1-2, with no clear D. Deletions cut 1 base from V and 0 bases from J, with 7 bases between. Germline V gives CDR1 SGHNT, CDR2 YYREEE (reference sequence). The CDR3 is 14 amino acids.

This clone was counted a few times. The V call is TRBV5-1, the J call TRBJ1-2; 9 bases match TRBD1. J was trimmed by 9 bases and V by 6 bases; bases with no gene match: 9. Germline V lookup: CDR1 SGHRS, CDR2 YFSETQ. This CDR3 contains 13 residues. CDR3 bases: TGCGCCAGCAACCCAACCGGGACAGGGAGCTACACCTTC. Residues: CASNPTGTGSYTF.

The chain recombines TRBV19 with TRBJ2-7, with D maybe TRBD1 (5 bases). Trimming cost V 7 bases and J 4 bases, with 8 bases left between them. The germline CDR1 and CDR2 sequences are LNHDA and SQIVND (reference sequence). CDR3 size: 11 residues. The CDR3 region has the DNA TGTGCCAGTACAGACAGTTACGAGCAGTACTTC. It codes for CASTDSYEQYF.

V gene TRBV30 combines with J gene TRBJ1-1; D might be TRBD1 (5 bases). The CDR3 contains 14 residues. Germline V CDR1 and CDR2: GTSNPN, SVGIG (reference sequence). Trimming took 0 bases from V and 2 from J, leaving 10 bases between them. DNA of the CDR3: TGTGCCTGGAGTGTCAGGGCTGGAAACACTGAAGCTTTCTTT. Its translation is CAWSVRAGNTEAFF.

This clone was seen just once. The chain combines TRBV6-5 with TRBJ2-3, with D possibly matching TRBD1 (6 bases). Germline CDR1 MNHEY, CDR2 SVGAGI. The germline V and J ends were trimmed by 0 bases and 2 bases, with 9 bases remaining between them. CDR3 length: 15 residues. CDR3 bases: TGTGCCAGCAGTTACTCGAGGGGGTTCACAGATACGCAGTATTTT. Translated: CASSYSRGFTDTQYF.

This clone was detected only a few times. The chain links TRBV19 to TRBJ1-5; possibly TRBD1 for D (5 bases). This CDR3 spans 14 amino acids. Germline V gene data show CDR1 as LNHDA and CDR2 as SQIVND (reference sequence). Trimming pared 6 bases from V and 2 bases from J, leaving 11 bases between. CDR3: CASSHRTGNQPQHF. The CDR3 DNA is TGTGCCAGTAGCCACAGGACGGGCAATCAGCCCCAGCATTTT.

V and J are TRBV28 and TRBJ1-2; 8 bases fit TRBD1. J gave up 8 bases and V 6 bases, and 11 bases lay outside the gene matches. CDR3 length: 14 residues. Germline V gene data show CDR1 as MDHEN and CDR2 as SYDVKM. CDR3 loop: CASSLPDRGWGYTF. The CDR3 DNA is TGTGCCAGCAGCCTCCCTGACAGGGGTTGGGGCTACACCTTC.

This clone was seen just once. This rearrangement joins TRBV6-2 or TRBV6-3 to TRBJ2-1, with 7 positions matching TRBD2. Germline CDR1 and CDR2: MNHEY and SVGEGT. V lost 0 bases and J lost 2; bases outside the gene matches: 7. CDR3 length: 17 amino acids. The CDR3 loop reads CASSYSVSGTTYNEQFF. DNA for the CDR3: TGTGCCAGCAGTTACTCAGTAAGCGGGACCACCTACAATGAGCAGTTCTTC.

V is TRBV10-3 and J is TRBJ1-2, with D unclear. This CDR3 is 15 amino acids long. Trimming shortened V by 0 bases and J by 6 bases, and 14 bases separated the two germline ends. CDR1 ENHRY and CDR2 SYGVKD come from the germline V gene. The CDR3 DNA reads as TGTGCCATCAGTGAGTCACTAGCAGTAATCGATGGCTACACCTTC. This gives the protein CAISESLAVIDGYTF.

The chain employs TRBV5-5 and TRBJ2-5; TRBD1 agrees at 9 bases. This CDR3 is 14 amino acids long. CDR1 SGHKS and CDR2 YYEKEE come from the germline V gene (reference sequence). V gave up 4 bases and J gave up 4 bases; unmatched junction bases: 5. The CDR3 loop is CASSGNRGRETQYF. In DNA form, the CDR3 reads TGTGCCAGCAGCGGAAACAGGGGGCGAGAGACCCAGTACTTC.

This sequence joins TRBV30 and TRBJ2-5, with 8 bases fitting TRBD2. Trimming cost V 0 bases and J 4 bases; bases outside gene matches: 7. Looked up from germline, CDR1 is GTSNPN and CDR2 is SVGIG (reference sequence). The CDR3 has 15 residues. The CDR3 DNA follows: TGTGCCTGGAGTGTAGGAGGGCTAGCGGGAGAGACCCAGTACTTC. This encodes CAWSVGGLAGETQYF.